Below, 17 T cell receptor beta chains from the same sample are listed, as sequenced in a study of blood T cell repertoires in COVID-19. Produced via immunoSEQ multiplex PCR; TCRdb's table is partial and in-frame only. Here the sample spans 200,000 to 250,000 clones, about 86% being singletons. Sequencing used PBMCs or T cells enriched from blood (not recorded which). The source is a woman aged 45-65 years with acute COVID-19.

This chain joins TRBV7-9 and TRBJ1-6; D not certain. Trimming pared 2 bases from V and 7 bases from J, leaving 12 bases between. Looked up from germline, CDR1 is SEHNR and CDR2 is FQNEAQ (reference sequence). CDR3 length: 15 residues. The chain's CDR3 is CASSLSRDPNSPLHF. CDR3 sequence (DNA): TGTGCCAGCAGCTTAAGCCGGGATCCGAATTCACCCCTCCACTTT.

This chain joins TRBV20-1 and TRBJ2-3, with D hard to call. Germline assignment: CDR1 DFQATT and CDR2 SNEGSKA (reference sequence). The CDR3 runs 11 residues. Between the trimmed V and J ends, which lost 3 bases and 3 bases, there was a span of 4 bases. CDR3 sequence (DNA): TGCAGTGCTAGGCGAACAGATACGCAGTATTTT. It translates to CSARRTDTQYF.

The chain employs TRBV18 and TRBJ2-2, with 9 bases matching TRBD1. Germline CDR1 and CDR2: KGHSH and LQKENI. The ends lost 4 bases at V and 4 bases at J; junction bases unmatched: 4. The CDR3 sequence is 15 residues long. In nucleotides, the CDR3 is TGTGCCAGCTCACGCGGACAGGGGTCCACCGGGGAGCTGTTTTTT. This codes for CASSRGQGSTGELFF.

The gene calls are TRBV12-3 or TRBV12-4 and TRBJ1-2; D remains unclear. This CDR3 has 13 amino acids. Between the trimmed V and J ends, which lost 3 bases and 2 bases, there was a span of 7 bases. The CDR3 coding sequence is TGTGCCAGCAGTTTTTGGAGGAACTATGGCTACACCTTC. Translated, it gives CASSFWRNYGYTF.

V usage is TRBV11-2 and J usage is TRBJ2-5; 10 bases match TRBD2. Germline loops: CDR1 SGHAT, CDR2 FQNNGV. Trimming took 1 base from V and 5 from J; bases not matched to a gene: 13. The CDR3 spans 18 residues. CDR3 loop: CASSLAIGSSGSVETQYF. The CDR3 DNA reads as TGTGCCAGCAGCTTAGCCATCGGGTCTAGCGGGAGTGTTGAGACCCAGTACTTC.

The chain carries TRBV7-7 and TRBJ2-7, with TRBD2 identical over 7 bases. Germline V gives CDR1 SSHAT, CDR2 FNYEAQ (reference sequence). The CDR3 is made up of 17 amino acids. In DNA, the CDR3 is TGTGCTAGAACTCTTCTTCCCGGGAGGAACACCTCCTACGAGCAGTACTTC. It yields the protein CARTLLPGRNTSYEQYF.

This sequence joins TRBV6-2 or TRBV6-3 and TRBJ2-7, with 8 bases identical to TRBD1. In germline, CDR1 is MNHEY, CDR2 SVGEGT. CDR3 length: 15 residues. V dropped 2 bases and J dropped 0; count of bases not matched to a gene: 3. CDR3 protein: CASSYRTGTSYEQYF. In DNA, the CDR3 is TGTGCCAGCAGTTACCGGACAGGGACCTCCTACGAGCAGTACTTC.

The chain recombines TRBV19 with TRBJ2-7; no firm D call. Trimming shortened V by 8 bases and J by 7 bases, and 12 bases separated the two germline ends. CDR3 size: 11 residues. CDR1 is LNHDA and CDR2 is SQIVND in the germline V gene (reference sequence). CDR3 region: CASGPPPEQYF. The CDR3 bases are TGTGCCAGTGGGCCTCCCCCGGAGCAGTACTTC.

This clone was recorded a few times. CDR3 DNA: TGCGCCAGCAGCCATCATGGACAGGGGGCAGATACGCAGTATTTT. Residues: CASSHHGQGADTQYF. The V call is TRBV4-1, the J call TRBJ2-3; TRBD1 matches at 10 bases. Germline assignment: CDR1 MGHRA and CDR2 YSYEKL. The J segment lost 4 bases and the V segment lost 3 bases, leaving 4 bases of the junction unmatched. This CDR3 spans 15 amino acids.

CDR3 amino acids: CASSLGTAISTDTQYF. The CDR3 DNA reads TGTGCCAGCAGCTTGGGGACAGCCATTAGCACAGATACGCAGTATTTT. The chain recombines TRBV11-2 with TRBJ2-3, with 7 bases that match TRBD1. With V trimmed by 3 bases and J by 0 bases, 6 bases remained unmatched. Germline assignment: CDR1 SGHAT and CDR2 FQNNGV. The CDR3 loop spans 16 amino acids.

The rearrangement joins TRBV27 to TRBJ2-5, with 10 positions matching TRBD2. There are 16 residues in the CDR3. The junction had 6 bases not matched to a gene; V was cut back by 0 bases and J by 5 bases. Per germline, CDR1 MNHEY and CDR2 SMNVEV (reference sequence). CDR3 in DNA: TGTGCCAGCAGTTTATCGCTAGCGGGAGTTGGGGAGACCCAGTACTTC. Protein product: CASSLSLAGVGETQYF.

J is TRBJ2-1 and V is TRBV10-3; TRBD1 matches at 9 bases. V dropped 5 bases and J dropped 3; count of bases not matched to a gene: 5. Looked up from germline, CDR1 is ENHRY and CDR2 is SYGVKD. The CDR3 is 15 amino acids. The DNA of the CDR3 is TGTGCCATCAGTAGGACAGGGGCCAACTACAATGAGCAGTTCTTC. Translation: CAISRTGANYNEQFF.

This chain uses TRBV3-1 (or the pseudogene TRBV3-2) with TRBJ2-1; 12 positions agree with TRBD1. Germline loops: CDR1 LGHDT, CDR2 YNNKEL (reference sequence). V lost 3 bases, J lost 9 bases, and 6 bases stayed unmatched. The CDR3 consists of 15 residues. This CDR3 reads CASSHRDRGRGEQFF. The DNA for the CDR3 is TGTGCCAGCAGCCACCGGGACAGGGGGCGCGGTGAGCAGTTCTTC.

The chain uses TRBV19 and TRBJ1-3; D may be TRBD1 (5 bases). CDR3 length equals 13 residues. Deletions cut 4 bases from V and 5 bases from J, with 9 bases between. The germline gives CDR1 LNHDA, CDR2 SQIVND (reference sequence). CDR3 amino acids: CASSNQGRNTIYF. CDR3 in DNA: TGTGCCAGTAGTAACCAGGGAAGAAACACCATATATTTT.

This clone was recorded once. The genes are TRBV2 and TRBJ1-2; D possibly corresponds to TRBD1 (5 bases). Trimming took off 5 bases at V and 6 bases at J, with 22 bases between the two ends. Germline loops: CDR1 SNHLY, CDR2 FYNNEI. The CDR3 runs 16 residues. The CDR3 sequence is CASSTPRNRFEDGYTF. Written as DNA, the CDR3 is TGTGCCAGCAGTACCCCAAGGAACAGGTTTGAGGATGGCTACACCTTC.

This chain joins TRBV9 and TRBJ1-4; maybe TRBD1 (5 bases). The CDR3 covers 21 residues. Germline assignment: CDR1 SGDLS and CDR2 YYNGEE. Trimming stripped 3 bases from V and 1 base from J, with 28 bases between. The CDR3 DNA reads as TGTGCCAGCAGCGGAGAGCCCTTTGCGGGCGGCGCGGGGCGAACTAATGAAAAACTGTTTTTT. Amino acids: CASSGEPFAGGAGRTNEKLFF.

The rearrangement uses TRBV28 and TRBJ2-7, with 8 bases lining up with TRBD1. CDR1 and CDR2 (germline): MDHEN, SYDVKM. The CDR3 loop spans 13 amino acids. V shed 6 bases and J 3 bases; nucleotides not matched to a gene: 4. The CDR3, as DNA: TGTGCCAGCAGGACAGACAGGGGCTACGAGCAGTACTTC. As protein: CASRTDRGYEQYF. Drawing the rest from reference TRBV28 and TRBJ2-7, the complete variable domain is DVKVTQSSRYLVKRTGEKVFLECVQDMDHENMFWYRQDPGLGLRLIYFSYDVKMKEKGDIPEGYSVSREKKERFSLILESASTNQTSMYLCASRTDRGYEQYFGPGTRLTVT.